This is a list of T cell receptor beta chains from one sample in a study of cytotoxic CD8 clonotypes in ibrutinib-treated CLL. The method was immunoSEQ multiplex PCR; TCRdb's version includes in-frame clones alone and lacks a portion of them. The data hold roughly 150,000 clones, with about 80% observed a single time. The input for sequencing was PBMCs, taken after 24 months of ibrutinib treatment. The receptors shown here come from a human donor with chronic lymphocytic leukemia. The CDR3 runs from the conserved cysteine through the conserved F or W. Each record gives: clone size, V gene, D gene, J gene, CDR3 DNA, CDR3 protein. D genes are given only for firm matches. The size field is filled for only some rows; it gives once, few, many or a size class.

once,TRBV7-9,-,TRBJ1-2,TGTGCCAGCAGCTTAGTGGGGCGCGGTGGCTACACCTTC,CASSLVGRGGYTF
-,TRBV19,TRBD1,TRBJ1-2,TGTGCCAGTAGTATAGCCCCAGGGGGCTTTGGCTACACCTTC,CASSIAPGGFGYTF
-,TRBV7-3,-,TRBJ2-5,TGTGCCAGCAGCACCGGGACTGCCCCTCGAGAGACCCAGTACTTC,CASSTGTAPRETQYF
once,TRBV25-1,-,TRBJ2-1,TGTGCCAGCAGTGAATGGGCGGTGAGCTCCTACAATGAGCAGTTCTTC,CASSEWAVSSYNEQFF
-,TRBV7-2,TRBD2,TRBJ2-1,TGTGCCAGCAGCTTAGCCCTAGCGGGGGCCTACAATGAGCAGTTCTTC,CASSLALAGAYNEQFF
-,TRBV5-1,-,TRBJ1-1,TGCGCCAGCAGCGGGGCAGGGCTGGCTGAAGCTTTCTTT,CASSGAGLAEAFF
-,TRBV5-8,-,TRBJ1-2,TGTGCCAGCAGCTTGGAGGGGGGAAGCTATGGCTACACCTTC,CASSLEGGSYGYTF
-,TRBV5-8,-,TRBJ1-5,TGTGCCAGCAGCGGAGGACCCAATCAGCCCCAGCATTTT,CASSGGPNQPQHF
-,TRBV11-2,TRBD1,TRBJ2-3,TGTGCCAGCAGCCCTGGGACAGGGTGGGGCACAGATACGCAGTATTTT,CASSPGTGWGTDTQYF
-,TRBV4-3,-,TRBJ2-7,TGCGCCAGCAGCCAAGACTTCCGACAAACATCCTACGAGCAGTACTTC,CASSQDFRQTSYEQYF